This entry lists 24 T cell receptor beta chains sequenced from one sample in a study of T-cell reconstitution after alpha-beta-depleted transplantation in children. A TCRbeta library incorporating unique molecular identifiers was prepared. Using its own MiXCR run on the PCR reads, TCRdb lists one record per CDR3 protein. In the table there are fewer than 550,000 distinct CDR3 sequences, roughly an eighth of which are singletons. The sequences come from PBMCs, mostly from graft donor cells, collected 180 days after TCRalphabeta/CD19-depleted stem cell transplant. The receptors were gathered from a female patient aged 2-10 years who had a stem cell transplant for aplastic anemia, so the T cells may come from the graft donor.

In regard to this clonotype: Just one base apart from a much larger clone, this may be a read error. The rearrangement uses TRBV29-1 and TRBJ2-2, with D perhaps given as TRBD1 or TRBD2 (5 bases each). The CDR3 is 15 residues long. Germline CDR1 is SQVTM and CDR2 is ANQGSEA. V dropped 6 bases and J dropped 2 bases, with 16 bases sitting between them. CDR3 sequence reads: CSVAVGVSNTGELFF. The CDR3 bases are TGCAGCGTCGCTGTGGGGGTTAGTAACACCGGGGAGCTGTTTTTT.

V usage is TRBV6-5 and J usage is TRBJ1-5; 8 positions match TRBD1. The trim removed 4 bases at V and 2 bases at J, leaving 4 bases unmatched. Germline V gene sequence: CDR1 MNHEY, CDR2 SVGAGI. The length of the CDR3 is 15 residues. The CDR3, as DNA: TGTGCCAGCAGTTTGACAGGGGCCGGCAATCAGCCCCAGCATTTT. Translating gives CASSLTGAGNQPQHF.

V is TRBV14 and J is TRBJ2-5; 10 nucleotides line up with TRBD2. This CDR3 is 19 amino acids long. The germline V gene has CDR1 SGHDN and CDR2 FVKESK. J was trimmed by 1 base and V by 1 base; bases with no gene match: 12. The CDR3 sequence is CASSQVWTSGPPGQETQYF. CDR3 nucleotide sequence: TGTGCCAGCAGCCAAGTCTGGACTAGCGGCCCACCGGGCCAAGAGACCCAGTACTTC.

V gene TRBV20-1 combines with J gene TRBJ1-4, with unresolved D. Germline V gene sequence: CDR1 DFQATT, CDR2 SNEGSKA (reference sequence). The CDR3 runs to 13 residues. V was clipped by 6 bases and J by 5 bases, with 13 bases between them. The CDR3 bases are TGCAGTGCCAACGTCGTTTCGAATGAAAAACTGTTTTTT. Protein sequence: CSANVVSNEKLFF.

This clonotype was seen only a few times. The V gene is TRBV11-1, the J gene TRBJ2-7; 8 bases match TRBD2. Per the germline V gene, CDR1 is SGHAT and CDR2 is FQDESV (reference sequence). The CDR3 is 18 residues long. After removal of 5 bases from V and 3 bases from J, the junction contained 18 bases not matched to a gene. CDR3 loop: CASSPIAGGASRYYEQYF. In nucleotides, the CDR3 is TGTGCCAGCAGCCCAATTGCGGGGGGCGCTTCCAGATACTACGAGCAGTACTTC.

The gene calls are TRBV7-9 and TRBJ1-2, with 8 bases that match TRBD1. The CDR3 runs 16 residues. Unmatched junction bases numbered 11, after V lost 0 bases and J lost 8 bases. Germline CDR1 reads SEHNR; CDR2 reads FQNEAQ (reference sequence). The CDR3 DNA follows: TGTGCCAGCAGCTTAGCGGAGACAGGGGCATTACTCGGCTACACCTTC. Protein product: CASSLAETGALLGYTF.

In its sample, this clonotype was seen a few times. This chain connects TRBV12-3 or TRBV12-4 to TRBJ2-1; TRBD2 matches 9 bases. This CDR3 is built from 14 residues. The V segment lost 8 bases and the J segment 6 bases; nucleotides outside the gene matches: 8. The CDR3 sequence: CASGLAGGSNEQFF. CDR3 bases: TGTGCCAGCGGATTGGCGGGAGGGTCCAATGAGCAGTTCTTC.

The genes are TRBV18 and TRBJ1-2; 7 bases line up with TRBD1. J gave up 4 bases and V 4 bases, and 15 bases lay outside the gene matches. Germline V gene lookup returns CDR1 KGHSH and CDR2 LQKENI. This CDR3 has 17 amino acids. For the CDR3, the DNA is TGTGCCAGCTCACACGACAGGGTACCCTCCTCCTTCTATGGCTACACCTTC. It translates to CASSHDRVPSSFYGYTF.

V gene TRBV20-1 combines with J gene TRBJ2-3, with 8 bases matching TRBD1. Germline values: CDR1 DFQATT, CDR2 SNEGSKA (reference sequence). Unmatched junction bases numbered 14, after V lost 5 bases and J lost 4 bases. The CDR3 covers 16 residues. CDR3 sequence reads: CSAYQPGQVIADTQYF. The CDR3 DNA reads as TGCAGTGCTTATCAACCGGGACAGGTGATCGCAGATACGCAGTATTTT.

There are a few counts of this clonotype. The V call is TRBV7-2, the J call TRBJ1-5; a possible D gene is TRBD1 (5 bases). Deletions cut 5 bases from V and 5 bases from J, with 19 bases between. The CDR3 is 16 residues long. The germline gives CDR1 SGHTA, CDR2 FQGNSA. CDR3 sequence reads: CASSVRRGATYQPQHF. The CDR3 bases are TGTGCCAGCAGCGTCCGGAGAGGGGCAACCTATCAGCCCCAGCATTTT.

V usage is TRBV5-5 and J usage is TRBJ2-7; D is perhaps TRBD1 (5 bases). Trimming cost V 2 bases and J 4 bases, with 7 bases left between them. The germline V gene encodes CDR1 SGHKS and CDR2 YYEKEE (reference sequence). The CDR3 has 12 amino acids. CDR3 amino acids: CASSFRQYEQYF. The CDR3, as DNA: TGTGCCAGCAGCTTCAGACAGTACGAGCAGTACTTC. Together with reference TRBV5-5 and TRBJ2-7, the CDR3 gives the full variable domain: DAGVTQSPTHLIKTRGQQVTLRCSPISGHKSVSWYQQVLGQGPQFIFQYYEKEERGRGNFPDRFSARQFPNYSSELNVNALLLGDSALYLCASSFRQYEQYFGPGTRLTVT.

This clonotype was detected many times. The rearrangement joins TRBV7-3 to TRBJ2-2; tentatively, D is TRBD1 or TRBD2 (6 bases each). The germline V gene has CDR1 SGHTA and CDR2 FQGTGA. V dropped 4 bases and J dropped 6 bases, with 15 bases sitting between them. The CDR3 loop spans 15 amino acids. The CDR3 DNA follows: TGTGCCAGCAGCTCGTTACAGGGAGGCGCCGGGGAGCTGTTTTTT. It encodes CASSSLQGGAGELFF.

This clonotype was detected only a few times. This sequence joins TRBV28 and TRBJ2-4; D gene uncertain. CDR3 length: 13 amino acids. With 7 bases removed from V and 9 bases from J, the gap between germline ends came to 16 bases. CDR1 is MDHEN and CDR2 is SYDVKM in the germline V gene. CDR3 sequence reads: CASTNDLPGIQYF. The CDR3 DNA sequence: TGTGCCAGCACCAACGACTTACCGGGCATTCAGTACTTC.

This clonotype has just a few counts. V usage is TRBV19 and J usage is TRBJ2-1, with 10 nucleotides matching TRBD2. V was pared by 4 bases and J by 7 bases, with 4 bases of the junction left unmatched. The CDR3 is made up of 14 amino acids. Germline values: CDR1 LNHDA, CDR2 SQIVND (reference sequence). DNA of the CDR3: TGTGCCAGTAGTAAACTAGCGGGATGGAATGAGCAGTTCTTC. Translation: CASSKLAGWNEQFF.

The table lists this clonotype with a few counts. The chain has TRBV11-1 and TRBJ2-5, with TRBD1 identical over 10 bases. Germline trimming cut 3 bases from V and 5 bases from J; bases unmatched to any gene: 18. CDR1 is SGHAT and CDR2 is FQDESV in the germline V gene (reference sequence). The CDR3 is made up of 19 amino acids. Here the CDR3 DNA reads TGTGCCAGCAGCTTGGCTTCTTCGGACCGGGACAGGGGCGCGGAGACCCAGTACTTC. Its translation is CASSLASSDRDRGAETQYF.

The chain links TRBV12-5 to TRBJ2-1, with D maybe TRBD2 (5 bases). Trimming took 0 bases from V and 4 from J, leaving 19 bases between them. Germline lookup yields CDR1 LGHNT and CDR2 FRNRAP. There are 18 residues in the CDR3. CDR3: CASGLVQSEVIQYNEQFF. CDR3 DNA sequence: TGTGCTAGTGGTTTGGTACAATCGGAGGTTATCCAATACAATGAGCAGTTCTTC. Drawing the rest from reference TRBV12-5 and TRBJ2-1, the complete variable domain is DARVTQTPRHKVTEMGQEVTMRCQPILGHNTVFWYRQTMMQGLELLAYFRNRAPLDDSGMPKDRFSAEMPDATLATLKIQPSEPRDSAVYFCASGLVQSEVIQYNEQFFGPGTRLTVL.

The CDR3 sequence: CSVGITNTIYF. The CDR3 DNA reads as TGCAGCGTTGGGATAACAAACACCATATATTTT. The chain employs TRBV29-1 and TRBJ1-3; D remains ambiguous. The germline gives CDR1 SQVTM, CDR2 ANQGSEA. The V gene lost 4 bases and the J gene lost 6 bases, with 7 bases spanning the gap. This CDR3 is 11 amino acids long.

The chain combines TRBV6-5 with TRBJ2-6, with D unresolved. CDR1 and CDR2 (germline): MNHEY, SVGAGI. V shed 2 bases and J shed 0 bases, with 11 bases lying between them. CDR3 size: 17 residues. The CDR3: CASSYAGSDSGANVLTF. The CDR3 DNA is TGTGCCAGCAGTTACGCAGGTTCAGACTCTGGGGCCAACGTCCTGACTTTC.

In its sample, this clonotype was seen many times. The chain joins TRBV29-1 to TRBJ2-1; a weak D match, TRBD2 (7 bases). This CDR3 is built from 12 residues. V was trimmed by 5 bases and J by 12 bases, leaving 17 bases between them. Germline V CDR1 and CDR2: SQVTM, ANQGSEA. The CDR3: CSVSPRGDTQFF. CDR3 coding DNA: TGCAGCGTTTCACCCCGGGGGGACACGCAGTTCTTC.

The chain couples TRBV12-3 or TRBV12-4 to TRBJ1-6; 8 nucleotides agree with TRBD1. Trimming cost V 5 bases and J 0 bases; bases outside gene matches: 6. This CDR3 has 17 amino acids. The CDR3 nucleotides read TGTGCCAGCAGTGGACAGGGCCAAAGCTCCTATAATTCACCCCTCCACTTT. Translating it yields CASSGQGQSSYNSPLHF.

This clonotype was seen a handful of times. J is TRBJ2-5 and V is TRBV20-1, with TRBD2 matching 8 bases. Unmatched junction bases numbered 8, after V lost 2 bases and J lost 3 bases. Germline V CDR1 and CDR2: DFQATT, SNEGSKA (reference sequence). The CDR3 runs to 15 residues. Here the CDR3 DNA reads TGCAGTGCTAGAAAGTTAGGAGCGGGAGAAGAGACCCAGTACTTC. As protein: CSARKLGAGEETQYF.

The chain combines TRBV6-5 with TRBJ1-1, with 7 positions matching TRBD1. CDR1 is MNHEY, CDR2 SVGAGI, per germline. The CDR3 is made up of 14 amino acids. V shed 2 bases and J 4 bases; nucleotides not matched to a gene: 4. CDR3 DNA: TGTGCCAGCAGTTACGAGGGGGCCACCACTGAAGCTTTCTTT. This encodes CASSYEGATTEAFF.

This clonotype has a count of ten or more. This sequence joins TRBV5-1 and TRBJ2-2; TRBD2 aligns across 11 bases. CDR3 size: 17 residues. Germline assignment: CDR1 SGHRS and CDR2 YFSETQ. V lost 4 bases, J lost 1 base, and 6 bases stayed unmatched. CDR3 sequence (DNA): TGCGCCAGCAGCCTCAAAGGACTAGCGGGGAACACCGGGGAGCTGTTTTTT. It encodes CASSLKGLAGNTGELFF.

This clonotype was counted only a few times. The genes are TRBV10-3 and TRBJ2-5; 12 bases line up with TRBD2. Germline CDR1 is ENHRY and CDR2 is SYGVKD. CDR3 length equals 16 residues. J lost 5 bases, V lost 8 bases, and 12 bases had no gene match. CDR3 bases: TGTGCCATCGCCGATCCGACTAGCGGGAGCGGGGAGACCCAGTACTTC. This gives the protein CAIADPTSGSGETQYF.